This is a list of T cell receptor beta chains from one sample in a study of blood T cell repertoires in COVID-19. Using immunoSEQ multiplex PCR, the repertoire was profiled, and TCRdb retains in-frame clones only, with some absent. The sample contains fewer than 200,000 clones, approximately 86% of which appear only once. Sequences were obtained from PBMCs or T cells enriched from blood (not recorded which). The source of these receptors is a woman aged 60-75 years with acute COVID-19. CDR3s include the opening cysteine and the closing phenylalanine or tryptophan. D genes are given only for firm matches. Part of the rows lack a size; the others show once, few, many or a class for expanded clones.

j_gene: TRBJ1-2; v_gene: TRBV6-5; len: 13; d_gene: TRBD1; abundance: NA; CDR3nt: TGTGCCAGCAGGCGGACAGGGTTGGGGGGCTACACCTTC; CDR3aa: CASRRTGLGGYTF
j_gene: TRBJ2-4; v_gene: TRBV7-9; len: 17; d_gene: NA; abundance: NA; CDR3nt: TGTGCCAGCAGCCCCCCGTGGGGGGGCCAGTTGGTAACATTTCAGTACTTC; CDR3aa: CASSPPWGGQLVTFQYF
j_gene: TRBJ2-1; v_gene: TRBV5-1; len: 12; d_gene: NA; abundance: NA; CDR3nt: TGCGCCAGCAGCCCGGAGATTGGAGAGCAGTTCTTC; CDR3aa: CASSPEIGEQFF
j_gene: TRBJ2-3; v_gene: TRBV27; len: 11; d_gene: NA; abundance: NA; CDR3nt: TGTGCCAGCAATATTCGGGATACGCAGTATTTT; CDR3aa: CASNIRDTQYF
j_gene: TRBJ1-1; v_gene: TRBV25-1; len: 16; d_gene: TRBD1; abundance: NA; CDR3nt: TGTGCCAGCAGTGCCTCTCCCGGGACAGGGTCTTTGCTTGCTTTCTTT; CDR3aa: CASSASPGTGSLLAFF
j_gene: TRBJ1-1; v_gene: TRBV20-1; len: 10; d_gene: NA; abundance: NA; CDR3nt: TGCAGTGCCCCCGGGACTGAAGCTTTCTTT; CDR3aa: CSAPGTEAFF
j_gene: TRBJ1-1; v_gene: TRBV11-2; len: 13; d_gene: NA; abundance: once; CDR3nt: TGTGCCAGCATCCGACCGGGGGTCGCTGAAGCTTTCTTT; CDR3aa: CASIRPGVAEAFF
j_gene: TRBJ2-7; v_gene: TRBV5-4; len: 17; d_gene: TRBD2; abundance: NA; CDR3nt: TGTGCCAGCAGCTTGGTCAGGACTAGCGGGAGATCCTACGAGCAGTACTTC; CDR3aa: CASSLVRTSGRSYEQYF
j_gene: TRBJ2-1; v_gene: TRBV19; len: 17; d_gene: NA; abundance: NA; CDR3nt: TGTGCCAGTAGTATCGGGGTGGCGACCCCTTCCTACAATGAGCAGTTCTTC; CDR3aa: CASSIGVATPSYNEQFF
j_gene: TRBJ2-2; v_gene: TRBV19; len: 16; d_gene: NA; abundance: NA; CDR3nt: NA; CDR3aa: CASSIRARGNTGELFF
j_gene: TRBJ2-1; v_gene: TRBV19; len: 15; d_gene: TRBD1; abundance: NA; CDR3nt: TGTGCCAGTAGTATAGAGGGGACAGGGAACAATGAGCAGTTCTTC; CDR3aa: CASSIEGTGNNEQFF
j_gene: TRBJ2-3; v_gene: TRBV27; len: 14; d_gene: TRBD1; abundance: NA; CDR3nt: TGTGCCAGCAGTCTCAGACAGGGTCCAGATACGCAGTATTTT; CDR3aa: CASSLRQGPDTQYF
j_gene: TRBJ2-2; v_gene: TRBV6-5; len: 15; d_gene: NA; abundance: NA; CDR3nt: TGTGCCAGCAGCCCCGGACAGTCGAACACCGGGGAGCTGTTTTTT; CDR3aa: CASSPGQSNTGELFF
j_gene: TRBJ1-5; v_gene: TRBV2; len: 15; d_gene: NA; abundance: NA; CDR3nt: TGTGCCAGCAGCCCCCGACAGTATAGCAATCAGCCCCAGCATTTT; CDR3aa: CASSPRQYSNQPQHF
j_gene: TRBJ1-4; v_gene: TRBV27; len: 20; d_gene: TRBD1; abundance: NA; CDR3nt: TGTGCCAGCAGTTCCGCCCCTCCGGGACAGGCCAGAAGAGGAAATGAAAAACTGTTTTTT; CDR3aa: CASSSAPPGQARRGNEKLFF
j_gene: TRBJ2-6; v_gene: TRBV19; len: 19; d_gene: NA; abundance: NA; CDR3nt: TGTGCCAGTAGTATTTATCGACAGGCGAGAAGCTCTGGGGCCAACGTCCTGACTTTC; CDR3aa: CASSIYRQARSSGANVLTF
j_gene: TRBJ2-5; v_gene: TRBV5-5; len: 17; d_gene: TRBD2; abundance: NA; CDR3nt: TGTGCCAGCAGCTTTCGGCTAGCGGGAAGGGTGGGAGAGACCCAGTACTTC; CDR3aa: CASSFRLAGRVGETQYF
j_gene: TRBJ1-2; v_gene: TRBV6-6; len: 14; d_gene: NA; abundance: NA; CDR3nt: TGTGCCAGCCTCAATACCGATGTCAGCTATGGCTACACCTTC; CDR3aa: CASLNTDVSYGYTF
j_gene: TRBJ1-1; v_gene: TRBV11-2; len: 17; d_gene: TRBD1; abundance: NA; CDR3nt: TGTGCCAGCAGCTTACGGACAGGGGCTAATTTTGTCACTGAAGCTTTCTTT; CDR3aa: CASSLRTGANFVTEAFF
j_gene: TRBJ2-2; v_gene: TRBV19; len: 12; d_gene: TRBD1; abundance: NA; CDR3nt: TGTGCCAGTAGAACAGGGGTCGGGGAGCTGTTTTTT; CDR3aa: CASRTGVGELFF
j_gene: TRBJ1-1; v_gene: TRBV7-9; len: 14; d_gene: TRBD1; abundance: NA; CDR3nt: TGTGCCAGCAGCTTACAGGGGGGGAACACTGAAGCTTTCTTT; CDR3aa: CASSLQGGNTEAFF
j_gene: TRBJ2-3; v_gene: TRBV7-2; len: 18; d_gene: NA; abundance: NA; CDR3nt: TGTGCCAGCAGCTTAGTCCCTAGGGACTCCTTGGGGGAAGATACGCAGTATTTT; CDR3aa: CASSLVPRDSLGEDTQYF
j_gene: TRBJ1-1; v_gene: TRBV5-4; len: 11; d_gene: NA; abundance: NA; CDR3nt: TGTGCCAGCAGCTTGTCGGGAATCGCTTTCTTT; CDR3aa: CASSLSGIAFF
j_gene: TRBJ1-4; v_gene: TRBV7-2; len: 16; d_gene: NA; abundance: few; CDR3nt: TGTGCCAGCAGCTTAGACGCAGGGATAGCTAATGAAAAACTGTTTTTT; CDR3aa: CASSLDAGIANEKLFF
j_gene: TRBJ1-1; v_gene: TRBV18; len: 15; d_gene: NA; abundance: NA; CDR3nt: TGTGCCAGCTCACCAAAGGTCCGAGGGGGGGCGGAAGCTTTCTTT; CDR3aa: CASSPKVRGGAEAFF
j_gene: TRBJ2-3; v_gene: TRBV5-1; len: 15; d_gene: NA; abundance: NA; CDR3nt: TGCGCCAGCAGCTTGGGACATCAGCGCACAGATACGCAGTATTTT; CDR3aa: CASSLGHQRTDTQYF
j_gene: TRBJ1-1; v_gene: TRBV20-1; len: 11; d_gene: NA; abundance: NA; CDR3nt: TGCAGTGCTAGAGAAGGAGGGGTCGCTTTCTTT; CDR3aa: CSAREGGVAFF
j_gene: TRBJ1-2; v_gene: TRBV5-6; len: 16; d_gene: TRBD1; abundance: NA; CDR3nt: TGTGCCAGCAGCGAGACTACAGGGGGCGCGTATTCCGGCTACACCTTC; CDR3aa: CASSETTGGAYSGYTF
j_gene: TRBJ1-2; v_gene: TRBV27; len: 15; d_gene: NA; abundance: NA; CDR3nt: TGTGCCAGCGGTTCCCGGCGACAGGCGGTCTATGGCTACACCTTC; CDR3aa: CASGSRRQAVYGYTF
j_gene: TRBJ2-1; v_gene: TRBV27; len: 10; d_gene: NA; abundance: NA; CDR3nt: TGTGCCAGCGGCAGACTAGAGCAGTTCTTC; CDR3aa: CASGRLEQFF
j_gene: TRBJ1-5; v_gene: TRBV7-8; len: 14; d_gene: NA; abundance: NA; CDR3nt: TGTGCCAGCAGTCTCGACAGCGTAAATCAGCCCCAGCATTTT; CDR3aa: CASSLDSVNQPQHF